This T cell receptor beta chain was identified in a study of blood T cells in healthy people across ages. Notes on the study in general: The lack of PBMC sorting stopped any conclusive naive versus antigen-experienced comparison. A greater number of naive CD4+ cells and higher diversity distinguished long-lived donors from aged donors.

The CDR3 covers 16 residues. V was cut by 1 base and J by 4 bases, with 11 bases left in between. Germline CDR1 and CDR2: SGHTA and FQGNSA. Per sample, extraction of total RNA gave at least 5 micrograms in every case. With respect to this clonotype: The antigen is unknown.

For the second PCR, which ran for about 7 to 11 cycles, a sample-barcoded 5' primer and a J-beta primer mix were used. A template-switch adaptor containing 12 random nucleotides labeled each cDNA molecule. Each CDR3 protein gets one entry after TCRdb re-called the 5' RACE reads with MiXCR. Counted here are hundreds of thousands of distinct CDR3 sequences, approximately 67% occurring once; the ten biggest clones make up around 30%. The origin of this receptor is a man aged 30 to 39 in good health. The chain joins TRBV7-2 to TRBJ1-6, with D possibly TRBD1 on 6 matching bases. The material sequenced was blood. The CDR3 is CASSLVAGAYNSPLHF. CDR3 nucleotides: TGTGCCAGCAGCTTAGTCGCAGGGGCATATAATTCACCCCTCCACTTT.